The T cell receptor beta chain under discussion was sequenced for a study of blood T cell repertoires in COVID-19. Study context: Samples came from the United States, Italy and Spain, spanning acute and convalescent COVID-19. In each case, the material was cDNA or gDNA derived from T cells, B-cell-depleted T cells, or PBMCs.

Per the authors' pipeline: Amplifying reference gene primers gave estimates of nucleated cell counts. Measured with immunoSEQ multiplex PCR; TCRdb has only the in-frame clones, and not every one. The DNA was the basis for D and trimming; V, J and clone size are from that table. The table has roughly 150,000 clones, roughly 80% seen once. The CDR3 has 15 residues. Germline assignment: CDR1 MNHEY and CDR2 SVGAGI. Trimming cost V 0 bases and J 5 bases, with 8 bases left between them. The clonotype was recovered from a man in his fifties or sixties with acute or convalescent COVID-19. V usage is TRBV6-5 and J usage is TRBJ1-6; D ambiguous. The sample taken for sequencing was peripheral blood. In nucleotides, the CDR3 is TGTGCCAGCAGTTACTCCGTGTCCCATAATTCACCCCTCCACTTT. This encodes CASSYSVSHNSPLHF.